The 17 T cell receptor beta chains below were found in one sample sequenced in a study of CD8 T cells in Susac syndrome (dated by TCRdb to between 2018 and 2021). Receptors were amplified or captured by the immunoSEQ multiplex PCR assay. RNA was extracted using the RNeasy kit, and roughly 0.45 to 1 microgram was reverse transcribed with random hexamers. TCRdb ran its own pipeline on the public reads, namely fastp trimming at Q25 and MiXCR clone calling, and kept in-frame beta chains. Every CDR3 protein is listed once, alongside the most common genes and DNA of its rows. Across this sample there are some 190,000 distinct CDR3 sequences, with approximately 93% seen only once. The ten most abundant clones make up around 0.1% of the sample. The specimen sequenced was CD4+ T cells from PBMCs. The receptors stem from a human donor in good health.

This chain links TRBV7-2 with TRBJ2-2, with TRBD2 matching over 7 bases. CDR3 size: 16 residues. Germline assignment: CDR1 SGHTA and CDR2 FQGNSA. Germline trimming cut 6 bases from V and 4 bases from J; bases unmatched to any gene: 11. The CDR3 here is CASRELGRAGTGELFF. CDR3 sequence (DNA): TGTGCCAGCAGGGAGCTTGGGAGGGCGGGCACCGGGGAGCTGTTTTTT.

The chain recombines TRBV7-2 with TRBJ2-7, with D perhaps matching TRBD1 (6 bases). Germline V gives CDR1 SGHTA, CDR2 FQGNSA. This CDR3 region has 14 residues. Trimming cost V 4 bases and J 2 bases, with 12 bases left between them. The chain's CDR3 is CASSWTANPYEQYF. The CDR3 region has the DNA TGTGCCAGCAGCTGGACAGCGAACCCCTACGAGCAGTACTTC.

This clonotype was recorded only once. The rearrangement links TRBV29-1 to TRBJ1-1, with D tentatively TRBD1 (6 bases). Per germline, CDR1 SQVTM and CDR2 ANQGSEA. Deletions cut 7 bases from V and 8 bases from J, with 20 bases between. The CDR3 is 13 amino acids. CDR3 amino acids: CSGHLDRPREAFF. Written as DNA, the CDR3 is TGCAGCGGCCACCTCGACAGGCCGCGCGAAGCTTTCTTT.

This sequence joins TRBV5-1 and TRBJ2-1; tentatively, D is TRBD1 (5 bases). The CDR3 consists of 14 residues. V lost 7 bases to trimming and J lost 4 bases, with 15 bases between them. Germline CDR1 reads SGHRS; CDR2 reads YFSETQ. In nucleotides, the CDR3 is TGCGCCAGCTTCGGTCAGGGTCCTTACAATGAGCAGTTCTTC. Amino acid sequence: CASFGQGPYNEQFF.

Comments on this clonotype: One end of the junction is discordant with germline, which a read error may explain. As DNA, the CDR3 is TGCAGCTTTGACGGTTTGGATACGCAGTATTTT. This encodes CSFDGLDTQYF. The V call is TRBV29-1, the J call TRBJ2-3; D remains ambiguous. The CDR3 contains 11 residues. From germline, CDR1 is SQVTM and CDR2 ANQGSEA.

Only one count was recorded for this clonotype. The V and J genes are TRBV5-4 and TRBJ1-3; 10 positions agree with TRBD1. Germline trimming cut 2 bases from V and 2 bases from J; bases unmatched to any gene: 7. The germline CDR1 and CDR2 sequences are SGHNT and YYREEE (reference sequence). The CDR3 sequence is 17 residues long. As DNA, the CDR3 is TGTGCCAGCAGCTTCGTTCCGGGACAGGGGACTGGAAACACCATATATTTT. Its protein is CASSFVPGQGTGNTIYF.

The J gene is TRBJ2-3, the V gene TRBV7-2, with 15 positions matching TRBD2. The junction had 7 bases not matched to a gene; V was cut back by 5 bases and J by 1 base. Germline V gives CDR1 SGHTA, CDR2 FQGNSA. This CDR3 spans 18 amino acids. Here the CDR3 reads CASSPGLAGGMGTDTQYF. The CDR3, as DNA: TGTGCCAGCAGCCCAGGACTAGCGGGGGGGATGGGCACAGATACGCAGTATTTT.

Turning to this clonotype: One end of the junction varies from germline; a read error may be responsible. The V and J genes are TRBV19 and TRBJ1-2, with TRBD1 identical over 9 bases. The V gene's germline CDR1 is LNHDA and CDR2 SQIVND (reference sequence). The CDR3 sequence is 15 residues long. The CDR3 sequence: CASSMSTGGNYGYTF. CDR3 in DNA: TGTGCCAGCAGTATGTCGACAGGGGGGAACTATGGCTACACCTTC.

This clonotype was recorded only once. The junction departs from the called germline gene at one end, perhaps through a read error. The V call is TRBV7-2, the J call TRBJ2-1; D is uncertain. CDR3 length: 11 amino acids. Germline loops: CDR1 SGHTA, CDR2 FQGNSA. CDR3 amino acids: CASSIMTVRIF. DNA for the CDR3: TGTGCCAGCAGCATCATGACCGTTAGGATCTTC.

This rearrangement joins TRBV12-3 or TRBV12-4 to TRBJ2-7, with 8 positions matching TRBD1. Trimming at V came to 6 bases and at J to 6 bases, leaving 7 bases not matched to a gene. The CDR3 is 13 residues long. The CDR3 DNA reads as TGTGCCAGCAGAGGGCAGGGGGCTTTCGAGCAGTACTTC. Protein: CASRGQGAFEQYF.

The chain combines TRBV20-1 with TRBJ1-5; possibly TRBD1 for D (5 bases). Per germline, CDR1 DFQATT and CDR2 SNEGSKA (reference sequence). The CDR3 totals 14 residues. With 0 bases removed from V and 7 bases from J, the gap between germline ends came to 13 bases. Written as DNA, the CDR3 is TGCAGTGCTAGAGATGTTGCTAGGGACCAGCCCCAGCATTTT. This sequence encodes CSARDVARDQPQHF.

The rearrangement joins TRBV4-1 to TRBJ2-3; possibly TRBD1 for D (6 bases). Germline V gene sequence: CDR1 MGHRA, CDR2 YSYEKL. The CDR3 sequence is 13 residues long. V shed 1 base and J shed 5 bases, with 7 bases lying between them. The CDR3 protein is CASSQVGGDTQYF. In DNA, the CDR3 is TGCGCCAGCAGCCAAGTAGGGGGAGATACGCAGTATTTT.

The genes are TRBV20-1 and TRBJ1-4; no reliable D call. The V gene lost 3 bases and the J gene lost 5 bases, with 16 bases spanning the gap. This CDR3 comprises 15 residues. Per the germline V gene, CDR1 is DFQATT and CDR2 is SNEGSKA (reference sequence). CDR3 sequence reads: CSASRSSGRNEKLFF. DNA for the CDR3: TGCAGTGCTAGTAGAAGTTCTGGTAGAAATGAAAAACTGTTTTTT.

This chain uses TRBV29-1 with TRBJ2-3; D perhaps matches TRBD2 (6 bases). Trimming stripped 3 bases from V and 2 bases from J, with 9 bases between. The germline V gene has CDR1 SQVTM and CDR2 ANQGSEA. CDR3 length: 13 amino acids. This chain's CDR3 is CSVDSDYTDTQYF. As DNA, the CDR3 is TGCAGCGTTGATTCGGACTACACAGATACGCAGTATTTT.

The chain combines TRBV20-1 with TRBJ2-3; no reliable D call. Per germline, CDR1 DFQATT and CDR2 SNEGSKA (reference sequence). The CDR3 is made up of 14 amino acids. V dropped 6 bases and J dropped 6 bases, with 19 bases sitting between them. The CDR3 sequence is CSARAVPPIDTQYF. The CDR3 region has the DNA TGCAGTGCCCGGGCAGTCCCACCCATTGATACGCAGTATTTT.

The chain uses TRBV24-1 and TRBJ2-6, with a possible D match to TRBD1 (6 bases). The CDR3 loop spans 16 amino acids. The V end lost 4 bases, the J end lost 0 bases, and 9 bases lay between the germline ends. Per germline, CDR1 KGHDR and CDR2 SFDVKD. CDR3 nucleotide sequence: TGTGCCACCAGTGACCCCAGGGGCTCTGGGGCCAACGTCCTGACTTTC. This encodes CATSDPRGSGANVLTF.

This chain joins TRBV2 and TRBJ2-5; tentatively, D is TRBD2 (6 bases). Trimming removed 6 bases from V and 7 bases from J, with 15 bases in between. CDR1 and CDR2 from the germline V gene are SNHLY and FYNNEI. The length of the CDR3 is 13 residues. This chain's CDR3 is CASRTDWGGTQYF. The DNA of the CDR3 is TGTGCCAGCAGAACTGACTGGGGAGGGACCCAGTACTTC.